These 20 T cell receptor beta chains came from one sample sequenced in a study of technical replicates of blood from a handful of donors. Repertoires were generated with immunoSEQ multiplex PCR, while TCRdb's copy carries only in-frame clones and drops some. The sample includes more than 65,000 clones, about 94% seen only once; the top ten take over 0.2%. Material for sequencing was T cells isolated from PBMCs. Receptors originate from a human donor in good health.

The chain couples TRBV30 to TRBJ1-1, with 7 bases fitting TRBD1. J gave up 3 bases and V 1 base, and 2 bases lay outside the gene matches. CDR3 length equals 13 residues. CDR1 is GTSNPN and CDR2 is SVGIG in the germline V gene (reference sequence). The chain's CDR3 is CAWSGGQYTEAFF. In DNA form, the CDR3 reads TGTGCCTGGAGTGGGGGACAGTACACTGAAGCTTTCTTT.

A single count supports this clone. The chain combines TRBV28 with TRBJ2-1, with 8 bases lining up with TRBD2. The length of the CDR3 is 16 residues. Unmatched junction bases numbered 15, after V lost 5 bases and J lost 9 bases. Germline CDR1 is MDHEN and CDR2 is SYDVKM. CDR3 region: CASSAGLASRGGEQFF. The CDR3 nucleotides are TGTGCCAGCAGTGCGGGACTCGCAAGCCGGGGGGGTGAGCAGTTCTTC.

The gene calls are TRBV10-2 and TRBJ2-7; unclear D gene. Deletions cut 0 bases from V and 0 bases from J, with 9 bases between. The CDR3 has 15 amino acids. The germline gives CDR1 WSHSY, CDR2 SAAADI. The CDR3 sequence: CASSESAGFSYEQYF. In nucleotides, the CDR3 is TGCGCCAGCAGTGAGTCGGCAGGATTCTCCTACGAGCAGTACTTC.

The chain joins TRBV5-1 to TRBJ1-1, with D maybe TRBD1 (5 bases). The CDR3 has 13 amino acids. The V and J ends lost 3 bases and 8 bases respectively, with 14 bases between them. The germline CDR1 and CDR2 sequences are SGHRS and YFSETQ. This CDR3 reads CASSSWGVGEAFF. CDR3 coding DNA: TGCGCCAGCAGCTCCTGGGGGGTGGGGGAAGCTTTCTTT.

This clone occurred once. The rearrangement links TRBV5-1 to TRBJ2-7; TRBD2 is a possible D gene (5 bases). The V and J ends lost 5 bases and 4 bases respectively, with 13 bases between them. Germline-derived CDR1 and CDR2 are SGHRS and YFSETQ. CDR3 length equals 13 residues. Here the CDR3 DNA reads TGCGCCAGCAGTGTGGGTCGGGGATACGAGCAGTACTTC. Protein product: CASSVGRGYEQYF.

The DNA for the CDR3 is TGTGCCAGCACCAACTCGCCTAGCGGACAAGAGACCCAGTACTTC. Protein sequence: CASTNSPSGQETQYF. The V call is TRBV6-1, the J call TRBJ2-5; TRBD2 matches 7 bases. Germline assignment: CDR1 MNHNS and CDR2 SASEGT. This CDR3 is built from 15 residues. With V trimmed by 7 bases and J by 2 bases, 10 bases remained unmatched.

The chain joins TRBV9 to TRBJ2-1; 8 bases agree with TRBD2. The CDR3 length is 16 residues. V dropped 0 bases and J dropped 1; count of bases not matched to a gene: 3. CDR1 SGDLS and CDR2 YYNGEE come from the germline V gene. In nucleotides, the CDR3 is TGTGCCAGCAGCGTAGCGGGGGGGCCTTCCTACAATGAGCAGTTCTTC. Its protein product is CASSVAGGPSYNEQFF.

The rearrangement joins TRBV28 to TRBJ2-3; D is possibly TRBD2 (6 bases). Trimming took off 3 bases at V and 2 bases at J, with 12 bases between the two ends. CDR1 MDHEN and CDR2 SYDVKM come from the germline V gene. CDR3 length equals 15 residues. The chain's CDR3 is CASSLYREYTDTQYF. CDR3 in DNA: TGTGCCAGCAGTTTGTACCGGGAGTACACAGATACGCAGTATTTT.

This clone is a singleton in its sample. The rearrangement uses TRBV13 and TRBJ2-1; D is unclear. V was cut by 0 bases and J by 9 bases, with 15 bases left in between. This CDR3 is 15 amino acids long. The germline CDR1 and CDR2 sequences are PRHDT and FYEKMQ (reference sequence). The CDR3 DNA reads TGTGCCAGCAGCTTAGGCCTGCCTCCCCACGGTGAGCAGTTCTTC. Its translation is CASSLGLPPHGEQFF.

The chain joins TRBV7-2 to TRBJ2-5, with TRBD2 matching 7 bases. CDR1 and CDR2 from the germline V gene are SGHTA and FQGNSA. V lost 4 bases to trimming and J lost 5 bases; unmatched junction nucleotides: 7. The CDR3 consists of 14 residues. In DNA, the CDR3 is TGTGCCAGCAGCTGGGGGGGTTTCCTTGAGACCCAGTACTTC. Translating gives CASSWGGFLETQYF.

This clone was found once. The CDR3 nucleotides read TGTGCCAGCTCACCCTCCGGACAGGGGCGCGACACTGAAGCTTTCTTT. Its translation is CASSPSGQGRDTEAFF. The chain employs TRBV18 and TRBJ1-1, with 9 positions matching TRBD1. The CDR3 spans 16 residues. The ends lost 3 bases at V and 3 bases at J; junction bases unmatched: 8. From germline, CDR1 is KGHSH and CDR2 LQKENI.

The chain links TRBV5-1 to TRBJ2-5; 12 nucleotides line up with TRBD2. The CDR3 spans 15 residues. Germline V gives CDR1 SGHRS, CDR2 YFSETQ. Trimming removed 0 bases from V and 3 bases from J; junction bases left unmatched: 0. CDR3 in DNA: TGCGCCAGCAGCTTGGGGACTAGCGGGGAAGAGACCCAGTACTTC. Its translation: CASSLGTSGEETQYF.

The chain uses TRBV5-1 and TRBJ1-1; D remains unclear. V gave up 1 base and J gave up 7 bases, with 11 bases separating them. This CDR3 contains 13 residues. The germline CDR1 and CDR2 sequences are SGHRS and YFSETQ. The CDR3 nucleotides read TGCGCCAGCAGCTTGACAGTTTCGAATGAAGCTTTCTTT. Translating gives CASSLTVSNEAFF.

This chain uses TRBV5-4 with TRBJ2-7, with TRBD2 as a possible D gene (5 bases). This CDR3 is built from 14 residues. Trimming stripped 3 bases from V and 6 bases from J, with 16 bases between. CDR1 is SGHNT, CDR2 YYREEE, per germline (reference sequence). This chain's CDR3 is CASSSRRGSGEQYF. DNA of the CDR3: TGTGCCAGCAGCTCTAGACGGGGATCGGGCGAGCAGTACTTC.

The V gene is TRBV29-1, the J gene TRBJ2-5, with 13 bases identical to TRBD2. Germline CDR1 is SQVTM and CDR2 is ANQGSEA. This CDR3 comprises 14 residues. V lost 7 bases, J lost 5 bases, and 7 bases stayed unmatched. The CDR3 DNA follows: TGCAGCGCCCGGACTAGCGGGGGTAGGGAGACCCAGTACTTC. It encodes CSARTSGGRETQYF.

V usage is TRBV19 and J usage is TRBJ2-1; the match to TRBD2 covers 8 bases. V lost 6 bases to trimming and J lost 5 bases; unmatched junction nucleotides: 12. The CDR3 is 16 residues long. CDR1 and CDR2 from the germline V gene are LNHDA and SQIVND (reference sequence). CDR3 region: CASSPIGGGTDNEQFF. CDR3 sequence (DNA): TGTGCCAGTAGCCCGATAGGCGGGGGGACCGACAATGAGCAGTTCTTC.

The V call is TRBV5-4, the J call TRBJ1-1; D is perhaps TRBD1 (5 bases). From germline, CDR1 is SGHNT and CDR2 YYREEE (reference sequence). CDR3 length: 13 residues. Deletions cut 7 bases from V and 1 base from J, with 11 bases between. CDR3 DNA: TGTGCCAGCTCCTGGGGGGGGAACACTGAAGCTTTCTTT. This sequence encodes CASSWGGNTEAFF.

The chain employs TRBV7-3 and TRBJ2-1, with D unresolved. V gave up 5 bases and J gave up 4 bases, with 9 bases separating them. In germline, CDR1 is SGHTA, CDR2 FQGTGA. This CDR3 region has 13 residues. The DNA for the CDR3 is TGTGCCAGCAGCGCCGAACATTACAATGAGCAGTTCTTC. Encoded protein: CASSAEHYNEQFF.

The V call is TRBV5-1, the J call TRBJ2-5, with TRBD1 matching 7 bases. The CDR3 loop spans 16 amino acids. The V gene's germline CDR1 is SGHRS and CDR2 YFSETQ. V lost 1 base to trimming and J lost 4 bases; unmatched junction nucleotides: 10. CDR3 coding DNA: TGCGCCAGCAGCTTGTCCGGGACAGAACCGAGAGAGACCCAGTACTTC. This sequence encodes CASSLSGTEPRETQYF.

This clone was seen just once. The chain employs TRBV9 and TRBJ2-6; 7 positions agree with TRBD1. The germline CDR1 and CDR2 sequences are SGDLS and YYNGEE. Germline trimming cut 0 bases from V and 1 base from J; bases unmatched to any gene: 4. CDR3 length: 17 residues. The DNA of the CDR3 is TGTGCCAGCAGCGTAGGGGGACAGTTATCTGGGGCCAACGTCCTGACTTTC. Translation: CASSVGGQLSGANVLTF.